Listed below are T cell receptor beta chains from one sample, sequenced in a study of T cells after yellow fever vaccination. TCRdb passed the 5' RACE reads through MiXCR, listing each CDR3 protein once. The sample has approximately 300,000 distinct CDR3 sequences, about an eighth seen once. Sequencing used CD4+ T cells sorted from PBMCs, obtained 45 days after the yellow fever booster vaccination. All receptors come from a man aged 25-40 years who received the YFV17D yellow fever vaccine. CDR3s include the opening cysteine and the closing phenylalanine or tryptophan. The D gene is left open where the match is weak. Only part of the rows carry a size: once, few, many, or a class if the clone is expanded.

v_call	d_call	clone_size	j_call	cdr3_nt	cdr3_aa
TRBV4-2	TRBD2	NA	TRBJ2-1	TGTGCCAGCAGCCAAAGGGACCACGGGGGGGGGCAGTTCTTC	CASSQRDHGGGQFF
TRBV10-2	TRBD2	NA	TRBJ2-7	TGCGCCAGCAGAGGACTAGCGGGAGCCCACGAGCAGTACTTC	CASRGLAGAHEQYF
TRBV7-8	NA	few	TRBJ2-1	TGTGCCAGCAGCCTCAGACTTTTTAACAATGAGCAGTTCTTC	CASSLRLFNNEQFF
TRBV28	NA	NA	TRBJ2-2	TGTGCCAGCAGTTCAGGTCGCCGCGGGGAGCTGTTTTTT	CASSSGRRGELFF
TRBV5-1	TRBD2	NA	TRBJ2-1	TGCGCCAGCAGCTTGGCGGGGGGAAACCACAATGAGCAGTTCTTC	CASSLAGGNHNEQFF
TRBV3-1	NA	NA	TRBJ2-1	TGTGCCAGCAGCCAAGGATCGTCCTACAATGAGCAGTTCTTC	CASSQGSSYNEQFF
TRBV5-1	TRBD2	many	TRBJ2-1	TGCGCCAGCAGCTTGGCCGGGGGGACTAGTGGGAGTGAGCAGTTCTTC	CASSLAGGTSGSEQFF
TRBV7-8	NA	NA	TRBJ1-2	TGTGCCAGCAGTCACACCGCCTGGGGGGACGATGGCTACACCTTC	CASSHTAWGDDGYTF
TRBV11-3	NA	few	TRBJ2-1	TGTGCCAGCAGCTTAGGAGGGGGTGGTCTCAATGAGCAGTTCTTC	CASSLGGGGLNEQFF
TRBV12-3/TRBV12-4	TRBD1	NA	TRBJ2-1	TGTGCCAGCACCGCCGGGACAGGGACTTACAATGAGCAGTTCTTC	CASTAGTGTYNEQFF
TRBV24-1	TRBD1	NA	TRBJ1-2	TGTGCCACCATCCAAGACAGGGTCAGCGGCTACACCTTC	CATIQDRVSGYTF
TRBV20-1	NA	few	TRBJ2-3	TGCAGTGCGCCTCTCCGCCGGCGGAGTTCCACAGATACGCAGTATTTT	CSAPLRRRSSTDTQYF
TRBV5-1	TRBD2	NA	TRBJ2-4	TGCGCCAGCAGCTCGCAACTAGCGGGAGTTGGCAAAAACATTCAGTACTTC	CASSSQLAGVGKNIQYF
TRBV9	NA	few	TRBJ2-1	TGTGCCAGCAGCGTAAAAGGCGGGGTCTACAATGAGCAGTTCTTC	CASSVKGGVYNEQFF
TRBV20-1	NA	many	TRBJ2-1	TGCAGTGCTTGGGACTACAATGAGCAGTTCTTC	CSAWDYNEQFF
TRBV5-1	TRBD2	NA	TRBJ2-7	TGCGCCAGCAGCCGGGGACTAGCGGGAGAGGGTGGGTACTTC	CASSRGLAGEGGYF
TRBV27	NA	NA	TRBJ1-6	TGTGCCAGCAGTTTGACAGTAGATAATTCACCCCTCCACTTT	CASSLTVDNSPLHF
TRBV10-3	TRBD2	many	TRBJ2-5	TGTGCCATCAGTACTTCGCAGCGGGAGGGCATCCAGTACTTC	CAISTSQREGIQYF
TRBV12-3/TRBV12-4	NA	NA	TRBJ2-3	TGTGCCAGCAGTTCGGGGACTCAGTCAGATACGCAGTATTTT	CASSSGTQSDTQYF
TRBV7-2	TRBD2	NA	TRBJ2-4	TGTGCCAGCAGTCCTAGCGGGTCCTCCCCTCCGCAGCTGGCCAAAAACATTCAGTACTTC	CASSPSGSSPPQLAKNIQYF
TRBV12-3/TRBV12-4	NA	few	TRBJ2-7	TGTGCCAGCAGACGGGCCGGTTACTACGAGCAGTACTTC	CASRRAGYYEQYF
TRBV7-2	TRBD1	few	TRBJ1-6	TGTGCCAGCAGCCCCTCAGGGGGAGCTTCACCCCTCCACTTT	CASSPSGGASPLHF
TRBV20-1	TRBD2	NA	TRBJ2-7	TGCAGTGCTGGGAGGGCCGGGACTAGTTGGGAGCAGTACTTC	CSAGRAGTSWEQYF
TRBV9	NA	few	TRBJ2-5	TGTGCCAGCAGCGTAGATAGGCACATCGAGACCCAGTACTTC	CASSVDRHIETQYF
TRBV10-3	NA	few	TRBJ2-1	TGTGCCATCAGTGATAACACAGGGAGCACCTACAATGAGCAGTTCTTC	CAISDNTGSTYNEQFF
TRBV3-1	TRBD2	few	TRBJ2-7	TGTGCCAGCAGCCGCACTAACTGGGACTATGCATCTCCCGAGCAGTACTTC	CASSRTNWDYASPEQYF
TRBV20-1	TRBD2	few	TRBJ2-2	TGCAGTGCTAGGGGACTAGCGGGAGCGCCCGGGGAGCTGTTTTTT	CSARGLAGAPGELFF
TRBV11-1	TRBD2	NA	TRBJ2-1	TGTGCCAGCAGCAAACTAGCGGGAACTAGTCCCCGTTACATTGAGCAGTTCTTC	CASSKLAGTSPRYIEQFF
TRBV5-1	NA	NA	TRBJ2-5	TGCGCCAGCAGCTTGGAGGTGTCAGAGACCCAGTACTTC	CASSLEVSETQYF
TRBV29-1	NA	few	TRBJ2-1	TGCAGCGTTGCTCGGAGTAGCTCCTACAATGAGCAGTTCTTC	CSVARSSSYNEQFF
TRBV14	NA	NA	TRBJ2-1	TGTGCCAGCAGCCAAGAGAGGAGGGATCAGTTCTTC	CASSQERRDQFF
TRBV15	NA	NA	TRBJ1-5	TGTGCCACCAGCAGAGATGGGTCGGGGTATCAGCCCCAGCATTTT	CATSRDGSGYQPQHF
TRBV6-2/TRBV6-3	NA	many	TRBJ2-7	TGTGCCAGCACACAAGGATACGAGCAGTACTTC	CASTQGYEQYF
TRBV28	TRBD2	few	TRBJ2-3	TGTGCCAGCAGGTTGCGGGAGGCCACCACGCAGTATTTT	CASRLREATTQYF
TRBV7-3	TRBD2	NA	TRBJ2-1	TGTGCCAGCAGCTTAGGGGGAGGGACTGCCTCGAATGAGCAGTTCTTC	CASSLGGGTASNEQFF
TRBV29-1	TRBD1	NA	TRBJ1-5	TGCAGCGTCGCAGCCGGGACAGCTAATCAGCCCCAGCATTTT	CSVAAGTANQPQHF
TRBV20-1	NA	few	TRBJ2-2	TGCAGTGCTAATGTAGGGAACACCGGGGAGCTGTTTTTT	CSANVGNTGELFF
TRBV9	TRBD1	NA	TRBJ2-5	TGTGCCAGCAGCACGGGACAGGGGGCAGAGACCCAGTACTTC	CASSTGQGAETQYF
TRBV20-1	NA	NA	TRBJ1-1	TGCATGGGGACCCAGTCGTCTATGAACACTGAAGCTTTCTTT	CMGTQSSMNTEAFF
TRBV18	TRBD2	NA	TRBJ2-1	TGTGCCAGCTCACCCCTAGCGGGAGGTCACAATGAGCAGTTCTTC	CASSPLAGGHNEQFF
TRBV6-1	TRBD2	many	TRBJ2-7	TGTGCCAGCAGTACCCCTCTGACTAGCGGGACCCACGAGCAGTACTTC	CASSTPLTSGTHEQYF
TRBV7-8	NA	many	TRBJ2-7	TGTGCCAGCAGCTTAGTTGTGAGCTCCTACGAGCAGTACTTC	CASSLVVSSYEQYF
TRBV11-2	NA	NA	TRBJ2-1	TGTGCCAGCGGCAGGATTGAGGGCAATGAGCAGTTCTTC	CASGRIEGNEQFF
TRBV6-6	TRBD2	few	TRBJ2-1	TGTGCCATCGGGGGGGAGGACTACAATGAGCAGTTCTTC	CAIGGEDYNEQFF
TRBV12-3/TRBV12-4	NA	few	TRBJ2-2	TGTGCCAGCAGTTTTATCGACGAAAACACCGGGGAGCTGTTTTTT	CASSFIDENTGELFF
TRBV12-3/TRBV12-4	NA	NA	TRBJ1-4	TGTGCCAGCTCCCGGGGGATTTCAACTAATGAAAAACTGTTTTTT	CASSRGISTNEKLFF
TRBV4-2	NA	few	TRBJ2-4	TGTGCCAGCAGCCAAGAAGAAATTCAGTACTTC	CASSQEEIQYF
TRBV29-1	TRBD2	few	TRBJ2-7	TGCAGCGTGACGAGCGGGAGCCGTGAAGAGCAGTACTTC	CSVTSGSREEQYF
TRBV20-1	TRBD2	few	TRBJ2-7	TGCAGTGCCCTCCCGGGACTAGGCTCCTACGAGCAGTACTTC	CSALPGLGSYEQYF
TRBV18	NA	NA	TRBJ1-1	TGTGCCAGCTCACCACCGCTGAACATGAACACTGAAGCTTTCTTT	CASSPPLNMNTEAFF
TRBV7-2	NA	few	TRBJ2-7	TGTGCCAGCAGTCCGAGGAGGGGTGAAGGCTACGAGCAGTACTTC	CASSPRRGEGYEQYF
TRBV12-3/TRBV12-4	TRBD2	NA	TRBJ2-3	TGTGCCAGCAGTCCCCTTTCTAGCGGATTTAGCACAGATACGCAGTATTTT	CASSPLSSGFSTDTQYF
TRBV11-2	NA	NA	TRBJ2-3	TGTGCCAGCAGCTTCTCCGACTCCTCGGGGACGCAGTATTTT	CASSFSDSSGTQYF
TRBV18	TRBD1	NA	TRBJ1-5	TGTGCCAGCTCACGACAGGGAATGGATCAGCCCCAGCATTTT	CASSRQGMDQPQHF